The 16 T cell receptor beta chains given below trace back to one sample, sequenced in a study of T cell repertoires in cytomegalovirus infection (dated by TCRdb to the late 2010s). Sequencing was performed on an Illumina HiSeq 1500. TCRdb took the public reads, trimmed them with fastp at Q25, ran MiXCR for clone calling and kept in-frame beta chains. Each entry is one CDR3 protein sequence, shown with its most common DNA and genes. This sample gives about 230,000 distinct CDR3 sequences in total; over 20% of them show up just once. About 20% of the sample lies in the top ten. Sequencing was done on a sample of CD8+ T cells from PBMCs. The receptor set was obtained from a human donor in good health (CMV status not recorded). Some clones in this sample may be carry-over from other donors' samples.

The chain is built from TRBV3-1 and TRBJ1-2; D is undetermined. Germline values: CDR1 LGHDT, CDR2 YNNKEL (reference sequence). V was clipped by 4 bases and J by 8 bases, with 17 bases between them. The CDR3 spans 14 residues. The CDR3: CASSPLGSVSGYTF. CDR3 nucleotides: TGTGCCAGCAGCCCTCTCGGCAGTGTTTCAGGCTACACCTTC.

This clonotype was counted many times. This rearrangement joins TRBV7-6 to TRBJ1-6; D is possibly TRBD1 (6 bases). Germline assignment: CDR1 SGHVS and CDR2 FNYEAQ. Trimming shortened V by 4 bases and J by 5 bases, and 9 bases separated the two germline ends. The CDR3 consists of 14 residues. The CDR3 bases are TGTGCCAGCAGCTCGGACAGACATAATTCACCCCTCCACTTT. Protein: CASSSDRHNSPLHF.

The CDR3 here is CASKTSGGSDTQYF. The CDR3 DNA follows: TGTGCCAGCAAGACTAGCGGGGGTTCAGATACGCAGTATTTT. The V and J genes are TRBV6-2 or TRBV6-3 and TRBJ2-3; 12 bases line up with TRBD2. V lost 7 bases to trimming and J lost 4 bases; unmatched junction nucleotides: 3. Germline V gene lookup returns CDR1 MNHEY and CDR2 SVGEGT. There are 14 residues in the CDR3.

Notes on this clonotype: Its ends do not fully match the called genes, so a read error is possible. The rearrangement links TRBV6-8 to TRBJ1-2, with D maybe TRBD1 (5 bases). The CDR3 spans 13 residues. The germline gives CDR1 MNHGY, CDR2 SAAAGT. The CDR3 sequence: CASRPGTRTGYAF. The CDR3 DNA follows: TGTGCCAGCAGGCCCGGGACTAGGACTGGCTACGCCTTC.

J is TRBJ2-7 and V is TRBV9; D might be TRBD1 (6 bases). Germline-derived CDR1 and CDR2 are SGDLS and YYNGEE. CDR3 size: 14 residues. V dropped 0 bases and J dropped 4 bases, with 11 bases sitting between them. The CDR3 DNA sequence: TGTGCCAGCAGCGTAGGTGGGGGCGCATACGAGCAGTACTTC. Translating it yields CASSVGGGAYEQYF. Complete variable domain (other parts from reference TRBV9 and TRBJ2-7): DSGVTQTPKHLITATGQRVTLRCSPRSGDLSVYWYQQSLDQGLQFLIQYYNGEERAKGNILERFSAQQFPDLHSELNLSSLELGDSALYFCASSVGGGAYEQYFGPGTRLTVT.

This chain links TRBV9 with TRBJ1-5; D unclear. The CDR3 is 14 amino acids. Trimming removed 4 bases from V and 7 bases from J, with 15 bases in between. In germline, CDR1 is SGDLS, CDR2 YYNGEE. The CDR3 here is CASSTEAGGQPQHF. DNA of the CDR3: TGTGCCAGCAGCACAGAGGCGGGCGGACAGCCCCAGCATTTT.

In this sample, this clonotype turned up a few times. The genes are TRBV6-5 and TRBJ1-1; D remains ambiguous. CDR1 is MNHEY and CDR2 is SVGAGI in the germline V gene. The CDR3 loop spans 13 amino acids. Trimming removed 0 bases from V and 3 bases from J, with 5 bases in between. This CDR3 is CASSYSSYTEAFF. For the CDR3, the DNA is TGTGCCAGCAGTTACTCGAGCTACACTGAAGCTTTCTTT.

This clonotype was recorded a few times. The chain recombines TRBV7-9 with TRBJ1-2; no definite D call. CDR1 is SEHNR and CDR2 is FQNEAQ in the germline V gene (reference sequence). The CDR3 sequence is 13 residues long. The V end was cut by 8 bases, the J end by 2 bases, with 12 bases between. The DNA of the CDR3 is TGTGCCAGCGCCAGGTCGCAAAACTATGGCTACACCTTC. Translating gives CASARSQNYGYTF.

The gene calls are TRBV6-6 and TRBJ1-6; D uncertain. The CDR3 loop spans 13 amino acids. The V gene's germline CDR1 is MNHNY and CDR2 SVGAGI (reference sequence). Trimming removed 0 bases from V and 9 bases from J, with 6 bases in between. The CDR3 sequence is CASSYSIGSPLHF. CDR3 coding DNA: TGTGCCAGCAGTTACTCGATTGGTTCACCCCTCCACTTT.

This clonotype was found many times. V is TRBV20-1 and J is TRBJ2-7; 8 bases fit TRBD2. CDR1 and CDR2 (germline): DFQATT, SNEGSKA (reference sequence). CDR3 size: 19 residues. The ends lost 0 bases at V and 2 bases at J; junction bases unmatched: 18. CDR3 nucleotides: TGCAGTGCTAGAGATGGCACAGGGAGAACTAGCGGTTTCGCCTACGAGCAGTACTTC. Protein: CSARDGTGRTSGFAYEQYF.

This clonotype was found many times. This chain links TRBV7-2 with TRBJ2-2, with D perhaps matching TRBD1 or TRBD2 (5 bases each). The CDR3 extends over 16 amino acids. Between the trimmed V and J ends, which lost 3 bases and 3 bases, there was a span of 14 bases. Germline V gives CDR1 SGHTA, CDR2 FQGNSA. CDR3 DNA sequence: TGTGCCAGCAGCTTCCCCCGTGGGACCTACACCGGGGAGCTGTTTTTT. Translating it yields CASSFPRGTYTGELFF.

Worth noting for this clonotype: A much more abundant neighbour one base away suggests this may be a read error. The rearrangement uses TRBV7-8 and TRBJ2-7; no definite D call. CDR1 SGHVS and CDR2 FQNEAQ come from the germline V gene. V lost 4 bases to trimming and J lost 3 bases, with 10 bases between them. The CDR3 contains 13 residues. CDR3: CASSSTIVYEQYF. The DNA for the CDR3 is TGTGCCAGCAGCTCCACTATCGTCTACGAGCAGTACTTC.

The table lists this clonotype with many counts. This rearrangement joins TRBV7-8 to TRBJ2-7; 10 bases fit TRBD1. CDR3 length: 17 amino acids. J was trimmed by 0 bases and V by 1 base; bases with no gene match: 6. The germline gives CDR1 SGHVS, CDR2 FQNEAQ. The CDR3 sequence: CASSLGLGQGNSYEQYF. DNA for the CDR3: TGTGCCAGCAGCTTAGGTCTGGGACAGGGGAACTCCTACGAGCAGTACTTC.

Notes on this clonotype: Possible read error: a much larger clone is one base away. The chain has TRBV6-5 and TRBJ2-7; D ambiguous. Trimming took off 0 bases at V and 3 bases at J, with 6 bases between the two ends. Germline V gene sequence: CDR1 MNHEY, CDR2 SVGAGI. CDR3 length: 13 amino acids. The CDR3 reads CASSYSESYEQYF. CDR3 sequence (DNA): TGTGCCAGCAGTTACTCGGAGAGCTACGAGCAGTACTTC.

This chain joins TRBV6-6 and TRBJ2-1; weak D call: TRBD2 (7 bases). Trimming shortened V by 1 base and J by 6 bases, and 13 bases separated the two germline ends. Per the germline V gene, CDR1 is MNHNY and CDR2 is SVGAGI (reference sequence). The CDR3 runs 15 residues. CDR3 region: CASSYLGGGLNEQFF. CDR3 in DNA: TGTGCCAGCAGTTACTTAGGGGGGGGGCTCAATGAGCAGTTCTTC.

This clonotype was counted once. V and J are TRBV15 and TRBJ1-1; D possibly corresponds to TRBD1 (5 bases). The CDR3 contains 14 residues. Germline lookup yields CDR1 LNHNV and CDR2 YYDKDF (reference sequence). V was cut by 5 bases and J by 1 base, with 11 bases left in between. CDR3 sequence: CATSESGRNTEAFF. Here the CDR3 DNA reads TGTGCCACCAGCGAATCAGGGAGGAACACTGAAGCTTTCTTT.